These T cell receptor beta chains were read from a single sample in a study of human T cells and chemical hapten exposure. From the RACE reads, TCRdb called clonotypes with MiXCR, one entry per CDR3 protein. The table lists around 100,000 distinct CDR3 sequences, around 10% of them singletons. This material consisted of whole blood, taken in connection with sensitization to the hapten diphenylcyclopropenone (DPC). All receptors come from a middle-aged woman with alopecia areata. Some clones in this sample may be carry-over from other donors' samples. CDR3s include the opening cysteine and the closing phenylalanine or tryptophan. A D gene is named only where the DNA matches it firmly. A row's size may be missing; if present it is once, few, many or a size class.

>few|TRBJ2-2|TRBV3-1|TRBD2
CASSQRTSDTGELFF
TGTGCCAGCAGCCAGAGGACTAGCGACACCGGGGAGCTGTTTTTT
>.|TRBJ1-4|TRBV7-2|TRBD1
CASSYPDRANEKLFF
TGTGCCAGCAGCTATCCGGACAGGGCTAATGAAAAACTGTTTTTT
>.|TRBJ1-5|TRBV24-1|.
CATSDPAAGAYQPQHF
TGTGCCACCAGTGACCCAGCGGCAGGAGCGTATCAGCCCCAGCATTTT
>.|TRBJ1-1|TRBV12-3/TRBV12-4|.
CASSPTNPTEAFF
TGTGCCAGCAGTCCGACCAACCCCACTGAAGCTTTCTTT
>many|TRBJ2-1|TRBV2|TRBD2
CASSPRLAVNEQFF
TGTGCCAGCAGTCCGCGACTAGCGGTCAATGAGCAGTTCTTC
>few|TRBJ2-7|TRBV7-9|.
CASSSQPSRAYEQYF
TGTGCCAGCAGCTCCCAACCCTCTAGGGCCTACGAGCAGTACTTC
>.|TRBJ2-2|TRBV11-2|.
CASSYRRGAHTGELFF
TGTGCCAGCTCCTACCGACGAGGGGCGCACACCGGGGAGCTGTTTTTT
>medium-sized|TRBJ2-7|TRBV7-8|.
CASPPEGGSDYEQYF
TGTGCCAGCCCTCCGGAGGGGGGTTCCGACTACGAGCAGTACTTC
>few|TRBJ1-1|TRBV4-3|.
CASSQAAGGGEAFF
TGCGCCAGCAGCCAAGCAGCCGGCGGGGGCGAAGCTTTCTTT
>.|TRBJ2-7|TRBV20-1|.
CSARATRDSVLEQYF
TGCAGTGCTAGAGCAACCCGGGACTCGGTGTTGGAGCAGTACTTC
>.|TRBJ2-3|TRBV12-3/TRBV12-4|.
CASSPFGGGSTDTQYF
TGTGCCAGCAGCCCATTTGGTGGGGGGAGCACAGATACGCAGTATTTT
>few|TRBJ1-4|TRBV7-7|.
CASSLGRNQAEKLFF
TGTGCTAGCAGCTTAGGGCGAAACCAGGCCGAAAAACTGTTTTTT
>few|TRBJ1-1|TRBV29-1|.
CSVEPPDGESTEAFF
TGCAGCGTTGAACCGCCGGACGGCGAGAGCACTGAAGCTTTCTTT
>many|TRBJ1-1|TRBV12-3/TRBV12-4|TRBD1
CASSTQGTNTEAFF
TGTGCCAGCAGTACACAGGGGACGAACACTGAAGCTTTCTTT
>many|TRBJ2-7|TRBV28|TRBD2
CASSSTPGTSGSYEQYF
TGTGCCAGCAGTTCAACCCCCGGGACTAGCGGCTCCTACGAGCAGTACTTC
>.|TRBJ1-1|TRBV2|TRBD1
CASSRTGGFNTEAFF
TGTGCCAGCAGCAGGACAGGGGGCTTTAACACTGAAGCTTTCTTT
>.|TRBJ1-6|TRBV28|TRBD1
CASSPRDRGAGPLHF
TGTGCCAGCAGTCCCCGGGACAGGGGCGCGGGACCCCTCCACTTT
>many|TRBJ1-2|TRBV29-1|TRBD1
CSVDRGTGYGYTF
TGCAGCGTGGACAGGGGAACGGGCTATGGCTACACCTTC
>many|TRBJ2-5|TRBV29-1|.
CSVAAGSETQYF
TGCAGCGTTGCGGCAGGGAGCGAGACCCAGTACTTC
>few|TRBJ1-1|TRBV10-1|.
CASSAMDRNTEAFF
TGCGCCAGCAGTGCCATGGACAGGAACACTGAAGCTTTCTTT
>many|TRBJ2-2|TRBV7-9|TRBD1
CISGGPNTGELFF
TGTATCTCAGGGGGACCGAACACCGGGGAGCTGTTTTTT
>.|TRBJ2-3|TRBV14|TRBD2
CASSPWGGGTDTQYF
TGTGCCAGCAGCCCGTGGGGAGGGGGCACAGATACGCAGTATTTT
>many|TRBJ2-1|TRBV7-2|TRBD1
CASSWTGGRSGLAEQFF
TGTGCCAGCAGCTGGACAGGGGGTAGGTCTGGACTGGCTGAGCAGTTCTTC
>few|TRBJ2-7|TRBV7-2|TRBD1
CASSPSGGAYEQYF
TGTGCCAGCAGCCCCTCAGGGGGCGCCTACGAGCAGTACTTC
>.|TRBJ1-2|TRBV4-2|TRBD1
CASSAPGGAFNYGYTF
TGTGCCAGCAGCGCCCCAGGGGGGGCGTTTAACTATGGCTACACCTTC
>.|TRBJ1-5|TRBV27|.
CASSSLTVLERGGNQPQHF
TGTGCCAGCAGTTCCCTGACAGTCTTGGAGAGGGGGGGCAATCAGCCCCAGCATTTT
>many|TRBJ2-2|TRBV5-1|.
CASSLALANTGELFF
TGCGCCAGCAGCTTGGCTCTAGCGAACACCGGGGAGCTGTTTTTT
>few|TRBJ2-3|TRBV30|.
CAWSGDQGTDTQYF
TGTGCCTGGAGTGGTGACCAAGGTACAGATACGCAGTATTTT
>.|TRBJ2-3|TRBV12-3/TRBV12-4|TRBD2
CASTQSGGAGTDTQYF
TGTGCCAGCACTCAATCCGGGGGGGCCGGCACAGATACGCAGTATTTT
>few|TRBJ2-6|TRBV3-2|.
CASSPGQGAVGANVLTF
TGTGCCAGCAGCCCAGGACAGGGGGCTGTTGGGGCCAACGTCCTGACTTTC
>.|TRBJ2-5|TRBV5-1|.
CASSQPGSRQETQYF
TGCGCCAGCAGCCAGCCGGGAAGCAGGCAAGAGACCCAGTACTTC
>many|TRBJ2-1|TRBV12-3/TRBV12-4|TRBD2
CASSFSGRVDEQFF
TGTGCCAGCAGTTTCAGCGGGAGGGTGGATGAGCAGTTCTTC
>many|TRBJ2-1|TRBV12-3/TRBV12-4|TRBD1
CASSLGDRGGNEQFF
TGTGCCAGCAGTTTAGGTGACAGGGGGGGCAATGAGCAGTTCTTC
>.|TRBJ1-1|TRBV10-3|TRBD1
CAISGKTGLNTEAFF
TGTGCCATCAGTGGGAAGACAGGGCTGAACACTGAAGCTTTCTTT
>few|TRBJ1-6|TRBV18|.
CASSPAFYNSPLHF
TGTGCCAGCTCACCCGCGTTTTATAATTCACCCCTCCACTTT
>.|TRBJ2-1|TRBV6-1|TRBD2
CASNGRGEQFF
TGTGCCAGCAACGGGAGGGGGGAGCAGTTCTTC
>many|TRBJ2-1|TRBV6-2/TRBV6-3|TRBD2
CASAPAGEYNEQFF
TGTGCCAGCGCTCCAGCGGGGGAATACAATGAGCAGTTCTTC
>few|TRBJ2-7|TRBV27|TRBD1
CASSLQIRTGGINEQYF
TGTGCCAGCAGTTTACAGATTAGGACAGGGGGCATCAACGAGCAGTACTTC
>many|TRBJ1-1|TRBV29-1|.
CSVAGAEGAEAFF
TGCAGCGTCGCCGGGGCCGAAGGGGCTGAAGCTTTCTTT
>many|TRBJ1-1|TRBV4-1|TRBD1
CASSPTGGTGGAFF
TGCGCCAGCAGCCCCACCGGAGGGACAGGAGGAGCTTTCTTT